Shown below are 27 T cell receptor beta chains from a single sample sequenced in a study of identical twins. TCRdb ran MiXCR on the 5' RACE reads and lists one entry per CDR3 protein. The sample has approximately 500,000 distinct CDR3 sequences, approximately 24% seen once. The same sample was also used in a study of T cells expressing NK-cell markers.

The specimen sequenced was CD4+ T cells sorted from blood. The source of these receptors is a woman younger than 30 in good health.

This clonotype was seen only a few times. The chain joins TRBV10-1 to TRBJ2-1, with D unclear. Trimming left V 8 bases short and J 2 bases short, with 10 bases between. The CDR3 has 13 residues. CDR1 and CDR2 from the germline V gene are WNHNN and SYGVQD (reference sequence). The CDR3 sequence: CASGPSAYNEQFF. The CDR3 nucleotides are TGCGCCAGCGGACCTTCTGCCTACAATGAGCAGTTCTTC.

The chain links TRBV20-1 to TRBJ2-5, with 9 bases matching TRBD2. The CDR3 length is 15 residues. Germline trimming cut 0 bases from V and 7 bases from J; bases unmatched to any gene: 9. The V gene's germline CDR1 is DFQATT and CDR2 SNEGSKA (reference sequence). The CDR3 here is CSARDRSGGRGTQYF. CDR3 in DNA: TGCAGTGCTAGAGATCGAAGCGGGGGGCGGGGGACCCAGTACTTC.

This clonotype was observed a handful of times. V is TRBV20-1 and J is TRBJ1-3, with 7 bases aligning to TRBD1. The CDR3 contains 13 residues. Germline-derived CDR1 and CDR2 are DFQATT and SNEGSKA (reference sequence). With V trimmed by 7 bases and J by 3 bases, 6 bases remained unmatched. The CDR3 protein is CSVPGQSGNTIYF. For the CDR3, the DNA is TGCAGTGTTCCGGGACAGAGTGGAAACACCATATATTTT.

V is TRBV29-1 and J is TRBJ2-1; the match to TRBD2 covers 7 bases. The V gene's germline CDR1 is SQVTM and CDR2 ANQGSEA. The CDR3 spans 13 residues. Unmatched junction bases numbered 8, after V lost 4 bases and J lost 8 bases. The CDR3 DNA follows: TGCAGCGTTGTCCCAAGACTAGCCGATGAGCAGTTCTTC. Protein: CSVVPRLADEQFF.

CDR3 protein: CASSRIIRTGKTDTQYF. DNA of the CDR3: TGTGCCAGCTCACGCATAATTCGGACAGGGAAGACAGATACGCAGTATTTT. The chain links TRBV18 to TRBJ2-3, with 8 bases identical to TRBD1. Per germline, CDR1 KGHSH and CDR2 LQKENI. CDR3 length: 17 amino acids. V gave up 4 bases and J gave up 3 bases; unmatched junction bases: 12.

The chain combines TRBV20-1 with TRBJ2-5; the match to TRBD2 covers 9 bases. In germline, CDR1 is DFQATT, CDR2 SNEGSKA (reference sequence). V lost 3 bases, J lost 0 bases, and 2 bases stayed unmatched. The length of the CDR3 is 14 residues. CDR3 protein: CSARSGRNQETQYF. CDR3 in DNA: TGCAGTGCTAGGAGCGGGAGGAACCAAGAGACCCAGTACTTC.

The chain is built from TRBV5-1 and TRBJ2-2; TRBD1 matches at 7 bases. CDR1 is SGHRS, CDR2 YFSETQ, per germline. J was trimmed by 3 bases and V by 3 bases; bases with no gene match: 5. The CDR3 consists of 15 residues. The CDR3, as DNA: TGCGCCAGCAGCTCTGACAGGGATTACACCGGGGAGCTGTTTTTT. This codes for CASSSDRDYTGELFF.

This chain links TRBV20-1 with TRBJ2-3, with D possibly called TRBD1 or TRBD2 (6 bases each). The CDR3 sequence is 13 residues long. The V gene lost 5 bases and the J gene lost 3 bases, with 12 bases spanning the gap. The germline V gene encodes CDR1 DFQATT and CDR2 SNEGSKA (reference sequence). The CDR3 DNA reads as TGCAGTGCTTATGGAGGGGGGACAGATACGCAGTATTTT. This gives the protein CSAYGGGTDTQYF.

This clonotype showed up just a few times. Here the CDR3 DNA reads TGCAGTGCTAGAGAGTCAGCGGGATCCTACAATGAGCAGTTCTTC. Amino acid sequence: CSARESAGSYNEQFF. The chain recombines TRBV20-1 with TRBJ2-1; 7 nucleotides align to TRBD2. The germline V gene has CDR1 DFQATT and CDR2 SNEGSKA (reference sequence). J lost 1 base, V lost 0 bases, and 3 bases had no gene match. The CDR3 length is 15 residues.

This CDR3 reads CSAWDRSTNTEAFF. In DNA, the CDR3 is TGCAGTGCTTGGGACAGATCGACGAACACTGAAGCTTTCTTT. The rearrangement links TRBV20-1 to TRBJ1-1, with 7 bases fitting TRBD1. V shed 5 bases, J shed 1 base, and the junction held 7 bases outside the gene matches. The CDR3 is 14 residues long. CDR1 DFQATT and CDR2 SNEGSKA come from the germline V gene (reference sequence).

Note on this clonotype: The germline gene is not matched at one end of the junction; a read error may be the cause. V usage is TRBV7-2 and J usage is TRBJ2-1; 15 bases map to TRBD2. Germline assignment: CDR1 SGHTA and CDR2 FQGNSA. This CDR3 spans 12 amino acids. The CDR3 sequence is CASSLGLAGGRF. CDR3 nucleotide sequence: TGTGCCAGCAGCTTGGGACTAGCGGGGGGCCGCTTC. Full variable domain (missing parts from reference TRBV7-2 and TRBJ2-1): GAGVSQSPSNKVTEKGKDVELRCDPISGHTALYWYRQSLGQGLEFLIYFQGNSAPDKSGLPSDRFSAERTGGSVSTLTIQRTQQEDSAVYLCASSLGLAGGRFGPGTRLTVL.

The CDR3 nucleotides are TGTGCCAGCAGCTCCTCAGGGGTCTACGAGCAGTACTTC. Translated, it gives CASSSSGVYEQYF. This rearrangement joins TRBV7-2 to TRBJ2-7; a weak D match, TRBD1 (6 bases). In germline, CDR1 is SGHTA, CDR2 FQGNSA. Trimming removed 4 bases from V and 3 bases from J, with 10 bases in between. The CDR3 is made up of 13 amino acids.

This clonotype appeared a few times. The V gene is TRBV10-3, the J gene TRBJ2-5, with D tentatively TRBD2 (6 bases). Trimming shortened V by 5 bases and J by 0 bases, and 10 bases separated the two germline ends. This CDR3 contains 14 residues. Per the germline V gene, CDR1 is ENHRY and CDR2 is SYGVKD. CDR3 sequence: CAISPGLNQETQYF. For the CDR3, the DNA is TGTGCCATCAGTCCGGGACTTAACCAAGAGACCCAGTACTTC.

Regarding this clonotype: Germline and junction disagree at one end, which may indicate a read error. The V call is TRBV5-1, the J call TRBJ1-5; no definite D call. Germline values: CDR1 SGHRS, CDR2 YFSETQ. This CDR3 is 9 amino acids long. CDR3 amino acids: CASSPDLNF. CDR3 nucleotide sequence: TGCGCCAGCAGCCCGGACTTGAATTTT.

V gene TRBV6-1 combines with J gene TRBJ2-2; maybe TRBD1 (9 bases). V lost 8 bases and J lost 6, with 25 bases in between. From germline, CDR1 is MNHNS and CDR2 SASEGT. The CDR3 extends over 17 amino acids. Here the CDR3 DNA reads TGTGCCAGCGACCGGCGGGGGGACAGGGTTCTTCCCGGGGAGCTGTTTTTT. Residues: CASDRRGDRVLPGELFF.

The chain joins TRBV6-2 or TRBV6-3 to TRBJ2-7, with 9 positions matching TRBD2. The CDR3 is 16 amino acids. J gave up 2 bases and V 6 bases, and 11 bases lay outside the gene matches. Germline V gene sequence: CDR1 MNHEY, CDR2 SVGEGT. CDR3 sequence: CASSPTLAGLTYEQYF. In nucleotides, the CDR3 is TGTGCCAGCAGCCCCACCCTAGCGGGACTAACCTACGAGCAGTACTTC.

J is TRBJ2-3 and V is TRBV6-1; TRBD2 matches at 11 bases. Germline CDR1 reads MNHNS; CDR2 reads SASEGT. CDR3 length: 15 residues. Trimming took 7 bases from V and 1 from J; bases not matched to a gene: 4. In DNA, the CDR3 is TGTGCCAGCAAAACTAGCGGGAGTGGCACAGATACGCAGTATTTT. It is translated as CASKTSGSGTDTQYF.

By share of the sample, this clonotype is medium-sized (0.01 to 0.1%). This chain links TRBV20-1 with TRBJ2-1, with D uncertain. This CDR3 spans 13 amino acids. The V end lost 5 bases, the J end lost 6 bases, and 14 bases lay between the germline ends. The germline gives CDR1 DFQATT, CDR2 SNEGSKA (reference sequence). The DNA of the CDR3 is TGCAGTGCTCCCCCCTACACGGTCAATGAGCAGTTCTTC. As protein: CSAPPYTVNEQFF.

This clonotype turned up a few times. The chain links TRBV20-1 to TRBJ2-3; TRBD2 matches at 8 bases. Trimming cost V 4 bases and J 1 base; bases outside gene matches: 1. The CDR3 loop spans 13 amino acids. CDR1 is DFQATT and CDR2 is SNEGSKA in the germline V gene (reference sequence). DNA of the CDR3: TGCAGTGCTAAGACTAGCGGCACAGATACGCAGTATTTT. Translating it yields CSAKTSGTDTQYF.

The V and J genes are TRBV11-2 and TRBJ1-5; D possibly corresponds to TRBD1 (6 bases). CDR3 length: 17 residues. V was clipped by 2 bases and J by 2 bases, with 16 bases between them. CDR1 and CDR2 from the germline V gene are SGHAT and FQNNGV. The CDR3 reads CASSLSGAGVGNQPQHF. The CDR3 nucleotides are TGTGCCAGCAGCTTAAGCGGGGCAGGGGTCGGCAATCAGCCCCAGCATTTT.

The chain is built from TRBV5-1 and TRBJ2-3; 7 bases align to TRBD2. Germline assignment: CDR1 SGHRS and CDR2 YFSETQ. The V gene end was trimmed by 2 bases and the J gene end by 5 bases; junction bases not matched to a gene: 2. This CDR3 is 13 amino acids long. CDR3 coding DNA: TGCGCCAGCAGCTTTACTAGCGAAGATACGCAGTATTTT. Its protein product is CASSFTSEDTQYF.

This clonotype came up a few times. V is TRBV29-1 and J is TRBJ1-1; D remains ambiguous. The CDR3 has 11 residues. CDR1 is SQVTM, CDR2 ANQGSEA, per germline. Between the trimmed V and J ends, which lost 6 bases and 3 bases, there was a span of 8 bases. CDR3 sequence (DNA): TGCAGCGTAGACGGCTACACTGAAGCTTTCTTT. This gives the protein CSVDGYTEAFF.

This clonotype was counted only a few times. The genes are TRBV25-1 and TRBJ2-1; 11 bases agree with TRBD1. The length of the CDR3 is 15 residues. The junction had 8 bases not matched to a gene; V was cut back by 8 bases and J by 5 bases. Germline CDR1 MGHDK, CDR2 SYGVNS. The CDR3 protein is CASSRMGQGDNEQFF. The CDR3 bases are TGTGCCAGCTCAAGGATGGGACAGGGGGACAATGAGCAGTTCTTC.

This chain connects TRBV12-3 or TRBV12-4 to TRBJ1-1; 12 bases agree with TRBD1. V was clipped by 4 bases and J by 4 bases; unmatched bases: 4. This CDR3 comprises 15 residues. The CDR3 sequence: CASSSRDRGLTEAFF. In nucleotides, the CDR3 is TGTGCCAGCAGTTCCCGGGACAGGGGGCTCACTGAAGCTTTCTTT.

In this sample, this clonotype turned up a few times. The chain couples TRBV5-6 to TRBJ1-3; tentatively, D is TRBD1 (5 bases). Germline lookup yields CDR1 SGHDT and CDR2 YYEEEE. Deletions cut 4 bases from V and 0 bases from J, with 23 bases between. The CDR3 is 19 amino acids. The CDR3 region has the DNA TGTGCCAGCAGCCTTGGGAGGGGCCCCCGGGGCCGCTCTGGAAACACCATATATTTT. It translates to CASSLGRGPRGRSGNTIYF.

This clonotype appeared a few times. The chain combines TRBV9 with TRBJ2-1, with D possibly TRBD2 on 6 matching bases. CDR1 and CDR2 (germline): SGDLS, YYNGEE. The V end was cut by 7 bases, the J end by 6 bases, with 14 bases between. The CDR3 contains 13 residues. The CDR3 protein is CASSRREANEQFF. In DNA form, the CDR3 reads TGTGCCAGCTCACGGAGGGAGGCCAATGAGCAGTTCTTC.

The chain carries TRBV5-1 and TRBJ2-3; no clear D gene. The V gene's germline CDR1 is SGHRS and CDR2 YFSETQ. The ends were cut back, 2 bases at V and 1 base at J, with 8 bases in the middle. The CDR3 covers 14 residues. The CDR3, as DNA: TGCGCCAGCAGCTTTCTAGACCGCACAGATACGCAGTATTTT. This sequence encodes CASSFLDRTDTQYF.